This TCR beta chain was sequenced during a study of Graves' ophthalmopathy and Graves' hyperthyroidism. Study as a whole: Hyperthyroidism counted as stable given no ophthalmopathy within 18 months of follow-up. Whole-study results and caveats: A model of 13 signatures distinguished ophthalmopathy from stable hyperthyroidism at 87.88% sensitivity and approximately 77% specificity.

TCR beta CDR3 regions were amplified from RNA transcripts. First-round RT-PCR with HTBI primers preceded a second-round multiplex PCR. TCRdb ran MiXCR on the multiplex PCR reads and lists one entry per CDR3 protein. In the table there are a few hundred thousand distinct CDR3 sequences, about two fifths of which are singletons. This clonotype was recorded at least ten times. The target antigen is unknown. V dropped 9 bases and J dropped 4 bases, with 13 bases sitting between them. CDR1 and CDR2 from the germline V gene are LNHDA and SQIVND (reference sequence). The CDR3 extends over 14 amino acids. Pregnant or lactating patients and those with other autoimmune diseases or uncontrolled infections were excluded. The diagnosis combined clinical symptoms, thyroxine, TRAb, thyroid ultrasound and orbital computed tomography scans.

The V call is TRBV19, the J call TRBJ2-6; D call uncertain. Sequenced sample: peripheral blood or thyroid tissue (not recorded which). The clonotype originates from an adult man with Graves' hyperthyroidism. This CDR3 reads CASLSFGGANVLTF. DNA for the CDR3: TGTGCCAGCTTGTCATTCGGAGGGGCCAACGTCCTGACTTTC.